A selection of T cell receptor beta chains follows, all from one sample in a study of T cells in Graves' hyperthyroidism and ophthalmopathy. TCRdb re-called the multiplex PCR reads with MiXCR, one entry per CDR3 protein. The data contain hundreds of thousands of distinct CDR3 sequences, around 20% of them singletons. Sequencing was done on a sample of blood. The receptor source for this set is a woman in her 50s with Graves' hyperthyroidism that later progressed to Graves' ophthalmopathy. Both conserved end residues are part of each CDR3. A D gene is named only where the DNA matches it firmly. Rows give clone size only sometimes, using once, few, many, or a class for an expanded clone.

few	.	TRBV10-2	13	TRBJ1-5	CASAGPGNQPQHF	TGCGCCTCAGCAGGCCCAGGCAATCAGCCCCAGCATTTT
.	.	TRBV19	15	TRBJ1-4	CASSNPGRTNEKLFF	TGTGCCAGTAGTAATCCGGGACGGACTAATGAAAAACTGTTTTTT
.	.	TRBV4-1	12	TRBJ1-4	CASNQDPEKLFF	TGCGCCAGCAATCAGGACCCCGAAAAACTGTTTTTT
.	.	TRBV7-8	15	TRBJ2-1	CASIQPGRRNNEQFF	TGTGCCAGCATCCAGCCGGGACGGCGCAACAATGAGCAGTTCTTC
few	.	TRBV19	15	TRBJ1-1	CASSTGHGLNTEAFF	TGTGCCAGTAGTACGGGACACGGGCTGAACACTGAAGCTTTCTTT
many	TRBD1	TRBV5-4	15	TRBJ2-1	CASSDGQGPYNEQFF	TGTGCCAGCAGCGACGGACAGGGCCCCTACAATGAGCAGTTCTTC
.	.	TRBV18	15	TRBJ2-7	CASSLGNEGTLEQYF	TGTGCCAGCTCACTAGGAAACGAGGGGACCCTCGAGCAGTACTTC
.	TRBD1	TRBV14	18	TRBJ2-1	CASSPLPGTGGAYNEQFF	TGTGCCAGCAGCCCGCTACCAGGGACAGGGGGCGCCTACAATGAGCAGTTCTTC
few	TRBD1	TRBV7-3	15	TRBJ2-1	CASSQLGTGGNEQFF	TGTGCCAGCAGCCAACTCGGGACAGGGGGGAATGAGCAGTTCTTC
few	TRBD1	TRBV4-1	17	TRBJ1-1	CASSQVTGANLNTEAFF	TGCGCCAGCAGCCAAGTTACAGGGGCCAACTTAAACACTGAAGCTTTCTTT
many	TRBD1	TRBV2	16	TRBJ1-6	CASSAEDRGLNSPLHF	TGTGCCAGCAGTGCCGAGGACAGGGGATTGAATTCACCCCTCCACTTT
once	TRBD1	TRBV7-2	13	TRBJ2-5	CASSFDRGSYQYF	TGTGCCAGCAGCTTCGACAGGGGGTCTTACCAGTACTTC
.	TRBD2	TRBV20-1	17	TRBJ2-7	CSARGLAGDSSSYEQYF	TGCAGTGCTAGAGGGCTAGCGGGGGACTCCAGCTCCTACGAGCAGTACTTC
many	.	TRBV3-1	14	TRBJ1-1	CASTRGGVNTEAFF	TGTGCCAGCACACGGGGGGGCGTGAACACTGAAGCTTTCTTT
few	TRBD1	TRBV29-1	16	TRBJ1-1	CSVLPRGGQGGREAFF	TGCAGCGTTCTCCCCCGCGGGGGACAGGGGGGCCGTGAAGCTTTCTTT
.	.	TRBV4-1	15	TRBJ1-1	CASSLPPAGNTEAFF	TGCGCCAGCAGCCTCCCCCCAGCGGGCAACACTGAAGCTTTCTTT
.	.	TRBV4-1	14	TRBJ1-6	CASSHTGDNSPLHF	TGCGCCAGCAGCCATACAGGAGATAATTCACCCCTCCACTTT
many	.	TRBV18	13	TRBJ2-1	CASSPLPYNEQFF	TGTGCCAGCTCACCTCTCCCATACAATGAGCAGTTCTTC
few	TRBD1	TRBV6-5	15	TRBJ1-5	CASSYATGGWQPQHF	TGTGCCAGCAGTTACGCTACAGGGGGCTGGCAGCCCCAGCATTTT
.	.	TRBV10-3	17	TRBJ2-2	CAISEPRITLHTGELFF	TGTGCCATCAGTGAGCCCAGGATTACCCTACACACCGGGGAGCTGTTTTTT
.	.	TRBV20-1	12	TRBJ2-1	CSASGLGDEQFF	TGCAGTGCTAGTGGTCTAGGGGATGAGCAGTTCTTC
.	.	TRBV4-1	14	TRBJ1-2	CASSQVWNDYGYTF	TGCGCCAGCAGCCAAGTATGGAACGACTATGGCTACACCTTC
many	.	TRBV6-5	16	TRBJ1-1	CASSYGGRLTNTEAFF	TGTGCCAGCAGTTACGGTGGGCGGTTGACGAACACTGAAGCTTTCTTT
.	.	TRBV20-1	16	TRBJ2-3	CSARDRVLESTDTQYF	TGCAGTGCTAGAGATCGCGTTCTGGAAAGCACAGATACGCAGTATTTT
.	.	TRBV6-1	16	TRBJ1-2	CASTGSSGYSNYGYTF	TGTGCCAGCACGGGTTCATCGGGTTATAGCAACTATGGCTACACCTTC
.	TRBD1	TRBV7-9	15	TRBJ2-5	CASSLGDRGSETQYF	TGTGCCAGCAGCTTAGGGGACAGGGGTTCTGAGACCCAGTACTTC
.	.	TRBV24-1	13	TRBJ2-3	CATLGTGTDTQYF	TGTGCCACCCTGGGAACTGGTACAGATACGCAGTATTTT
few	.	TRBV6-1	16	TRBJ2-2	CASSGWTAPSTGELFF	TGTGCCAGCAGTGGGTGGACAGCTCCGAGCACCGGGGAGCTGTTTTTT
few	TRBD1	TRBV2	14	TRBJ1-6	CASDYTGVESPLHF	TGTGCCAGCGACTATACAGGGGTGGAATCACCCCTCCACTTT
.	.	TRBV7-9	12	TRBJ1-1	CASSRDSPEAFF	TGTGCCAGCAGCCGAGACAGTCCTGAAGCTTTCTTT
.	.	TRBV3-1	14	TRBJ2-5	CASSQEQGQETQYF	TGTGCCAGCAGCCAGGAACAGGGACAAGAGACCCAGTACTTC
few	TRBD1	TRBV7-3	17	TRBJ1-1	CASSFSGTGGSETEAFF	TGTGCCAGCAGCTTTTCCGGGACAGGGGGTTCGGAAACTGAAGCTTTCTTT
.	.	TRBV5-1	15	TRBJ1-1	CASSPPLGRGTEAFF	TGCGCCAGCAGCCCGCCGTTGGGGCGCGGGACTGAAGCTTTCTTT
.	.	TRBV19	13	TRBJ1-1	CATKTRMNTEAFF	TGTGCCACTAAGACAAGAATGAACACTGAAGCTTTCTTT
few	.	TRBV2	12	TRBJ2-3	CASSASKDTQYF	TGTGCCAGCAGCGCGAGTAAAGATACGCAGTATTTT
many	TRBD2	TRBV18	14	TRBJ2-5	CASSPLAVQETQYF	TGTGCCAGCTCACCCCTAGCGGTTCAAGAGACCCAGTACTTC
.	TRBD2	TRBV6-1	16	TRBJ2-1	CASSNLAGGPGNEQFF	TGTGCCAGCAGTAACCTAGCGGGGGGGCCTGGGAATGAGCAGTTCTTC
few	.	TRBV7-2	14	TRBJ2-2	CASSRGPATGELFF	TGTGCCAGCAGTAGAGGACCGGCCACCGGGGAGCTGTTTTTT
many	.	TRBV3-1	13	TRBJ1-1	CASSQVPGTEAFF	TGTGCCAGCAGCCAGGTACCGGGCACTGAAGCTTTCTTT
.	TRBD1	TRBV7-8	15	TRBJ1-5	CASRADRVSGQPQHF	TGTGCCAGCAGGGCGGACAGGGTTTCTGGTCAGCCCCAGCATTTT
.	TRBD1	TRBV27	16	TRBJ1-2	CASSLDRGRRVGGYTF	TGTGCCAGCAGTTTAGACAGGGGGCGTAGAGTTGGCGGCTACACCTTC
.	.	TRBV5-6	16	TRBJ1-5	CASSHYRMSVSQPQHF	TGTGCCAGCAGCCACTACAGGATGTCAGTTTCTCAGCCCCAGCATTTT
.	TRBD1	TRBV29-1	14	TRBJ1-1	CSGNEDRVATEAFF	TGCAGCGGGAACGAGGACAGGGTGGCCACTGAAGCTTTCTTT
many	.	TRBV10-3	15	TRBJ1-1	CAISDGAPMNTEAFF	TGTGCCATCAGTGACGGGGCCCCCATGAACACTGAAGCTTTCTTT
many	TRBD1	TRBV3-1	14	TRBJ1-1	CASRSQGAITEAFF	TGTGCCAGCAGGTCACAGGGGGCTATCACTGAAGCTTTCTTT
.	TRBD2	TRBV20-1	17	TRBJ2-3	CSADPMTSGASTDTQYF	TGCAGTGCTGACCCAATGACTAGCGGGGCTAGCACAGATACGCAGTATTTT
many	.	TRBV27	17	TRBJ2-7	CASSLSSAGLLPYEQYF	TGTGCCAGCAGTTTATCGAGCGCGGGACTCCTTCCCTACGAGCAGTACTTC
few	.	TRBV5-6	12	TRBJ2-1	CASSLESRWEFF	TGTGCCAGCAGCTTGGAGTCGAGATGGGAGTTCTTC
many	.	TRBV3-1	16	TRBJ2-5	CASSQSWRQLQETQYF	TGTGCCAGCAGCCAAAGTTGGAGACAGCTCCAAGAGACCCAGTACTTC
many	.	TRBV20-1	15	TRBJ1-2	CSARSTGRTNYGYTF	TGCAGTGCTAGATCGACGGGCAGGACCAACTATGGCTACACCTTC
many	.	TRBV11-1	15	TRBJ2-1	CASSLGSGIYNEQFF	TGTGCCAGCAGCTTAGGGTCAGGAATTTACAATGAGCAGTTCTTC
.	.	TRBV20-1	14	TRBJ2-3	CSARDGQAKDTQYF	TGCAGTGCTAGAGATGGCCAGGCGAAAGATACGCAGTATTTT
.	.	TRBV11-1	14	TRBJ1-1	CASSLNGEDRKAFF	TGTGCCAGCAGCTTAAACGGTGAGGACAGAAAAGCTTTCTTT
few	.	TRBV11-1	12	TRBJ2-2	CASSFPMEELFF	TGTGCCAGCAGCTTCCCTATGGAGGAGCTGTTTTTT
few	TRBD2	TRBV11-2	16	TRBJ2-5	CASSLASGVVGETQYF	TGTGCCAGCAGCTTAGCCAGCGGGGTAGTCGGAGAGACCCAGTACTTC